The rows below give T cell receptor beta chains drawn from one sample of a study of cytomegalovirus exposure and HLA in healthy donors. The table came from immunoSEQ multiplex PCR; TCRdb's copy has only in-frame clones and leaves some out. The table shows more than 150,000 clones, with approximately 79% occurring only once. Input material: PBMCs. These receptors were collected from a girl aged 5-17 years in good health and CMV-seropositive. CDR3s include the opening cysteine and the closing phenylalanine or tryptophan. D genes are given only for firm matches. Rows give clone size only sometimes, using once, few, many, or a class for an expanded clone.

V gene	D gene	clone size	J gene	CDR3 DNA	CDR3 protein
TRBV5-4	TRBD2	few	TRBJ2-3	TGTGCCAGCAGCTCACGGACTAGCGGGGGAGCCACGCAGTATTTT	CASSSRTSGGATQYF
TRBV6-1	.	.	TRBJ2-3	TGTGCCAGCAGTGACGGGGAGGTAGATACGCAGTATTTT	CASSDGEVDTQYF
TRBV5-4	TRBD2	.	TRBJ2-3	TGTGCCAGCAGCCCCCGACTAGCGGGGGGGCTTCTAGATACGCAGTATTTT	CASSPRLAGGLLDTQYF
TRBV9	.	.	TRBJ1-2	TGTGCCAGCAGCGTAGGACAGAATGGCTACACCTTC	CASSVGQNGYTF
TRBV5-4	TRBD2	few	TRBJ2-3	TGTGCCAGCAGCTCCGGGACTAGCGGGGGTAGGACAGATACGCAGTATTTT	CASSSGTSGGRTDTQYF
TRBV7-7	TRBD1	.	TRBJ2-2	TGTGCCAGCAGCTTAAGAAACACCGGGACAGGCCTCACCGGGGAGCTGTTTTTT	CASSLRNTGTGLTGELFF
TRBV7-6	.	.	TRBJ2-7	TGTGCCAGCAGCCCGGAACAGTGGTATGGCTCCGAGCAGTACTTC	CASSPEQWYGSEQYF
TRBV13	TRBD2	.	TRBJ2-2	TGTGCCAGCAGCCCCCCGACTAGCGGGGGGGCCCGGGAGCTGTTTTTT	CASSPPTSGGARELFF
TRBV27	TRBD2	.	TRBJ2-7	TGTGCCAGCAGTCCGGGACTAGCGGGGGTCGAGCAGTACTTC	CASSPGLAGVEQYF
TRBV7-9	TRBD2	.	TRBJ2-7	TGTGCCAGCAGCTTAAGCGGGGGGTACGAGCAGTACTTC	CASSLSGGYEQYF
TRBV6-1	.	.	TRBJ2-7	TGTGCCAGCAGTTTCCGGGACTCTGCCTACGAGCAGTACTTC	CASSFRDSAYEQYF
TRBV2	TRBD2	.	TRBJ2-1	TGTGCCAGCAGTGAACTAGCGGGGACCTACAATGAGCAGTTCTTC	CASSELAGTYNEQFF
TRBV28	TRBD1	.	TRBJ2-7	TGTGCCAGCAGTTTATTCCCCGGACAGGGGGCCTTCTACGAGCAGTACTTC	CASSLFPGQGAFYEQYF
TRBV7-9	.	once	TRBJ1-1	TGTGCCAGCAGCAGCCGAACAGCGAACACTGAAGCTTTCTTT	CASSSRTANTEAFF
TRBV18	TRBD1	.	TRBJ2-7	TGTGCCAGCTCACTTCAGACAGGGGGCATATACGAGCAGTACTTC	CASSLQTGGIYEQYF
TRBV6-1	TRBD2	few	TRBJ2-2	TGTGCCAGCAGTGAACTAGCGGGAGATCTCACCGGGGAGCTGTTTTTT	CASSELAGDLTGELFF
TRBV4-2	TRBD1	.	TRBJ1-5	TGTGCCAGCAGCCAAGATGGACAGGGGAATCAGCCCCAGCATTTT	CASSQDGQGNQPQHF
TRBV5-1	.	.	TRBJ1-2	TGCGCCAGCAGCTTGGCCGGGGTGGATGGCTACACCTTC	CASSLAGVDGYTF
TRBV5-5	TRBD2	.	TRBJ2-2	TGTGCCAGCAGCTTGGGCGGGGGGCCGCCGTTCGCGAACACCGGGGAGCTGTTTTTT	CASSLGGGPPFANTGELFF
TRBV10-3	.	.	TRBJ2-3	TGTGCCATCAGTGAGTCCCCGACAGATACGCAGTATTTT	CAISESPTDTQYF
TRBV5-6	.	.	TRBJ2-5	TGTGCCAGCAGCTTGCAGGGGGGGACCCAGTACTTC	CASSLQGGTQYF
TRBV10-3	TRBD2	.	TRBJ2-5	TGTGCCATCAGGCTGACTAGCGGAAACCAAGAGACCCAGTACTTC	CAIRLTSGNQETQYF
TRBV10-3	.	.	TRBJ2-5	TGTGCCATCAGTGAGCAGTGGAGTTCTGAGACCCAGTACTTC	CAISEQWSSETQYF
TRBV5-5	TRBD2	.	TRBJ2-7	TGTGCCAGCAGCTTGGGCGGGGGGAGGGAGCAGTACTTC	CASSLGGGREQYF
TRBV12-5	.	.	TRBJ2-2	TGTGCTAGTGGTTTGGTACAGGGCGGTGGGGCCGGGGAGCTGTTTTTT	CASGLVQGGGAGELFF
TRBV27	TRBD1	few	TRBJ2-7	TGTGCCAGCAGTCCCGGGACAGGGGGGGTTGAGCAGTACTTC	CASSPGTGGVEQYF
TRBV5-5	.	.	TRBJ1-6	TGTGCCAGCACCACCCGAGGCGGGGATTCACCCCTCCACTTT	CASTTRGGDSPLHF
TRBV5-4	.	.	TRBJ2-1	TGTGCCAGCAGCTTGGACAGCATTCGGGGAGGTGAGCAGTTCTTC	CASSLDSIRGGEQFF
TRBV10-2	TRBD1	.	TRBJ2-3	TGCGCCAGCAGAGACAGGGGGAAGACCACAGACACAGATACGCAGTATTTT	CASRDRGKTTDTDTQYF
TRBV29-1	TRBD1	.	TRBJ1-3	TGCAGCGTTGGTGGACAGGGCTCTGGAAACACCATATATTTT	CSVGGQGSGNTIYF
TRBV18	.	.	TRBJ2-3	TGTGCCAGCTCACCACCGTACGGCAGGGCCGATACGCAGTATTTT	CASSPPYGRADTQYF
TRBV19	.	.	TRBJ1-3	TGTGCCAGTAACTCCGGGGACTCTGGAAACACCATATATTTT	CASNSGDSGNTIYF
TRBV6-6	.	.	TRBJ1-5	TGTGCCAGCAGTTACGTCGGGGTGGGCAATCAGCCCCAGCATTTT	CASSYVGVGNQPQHF
TRBV4-3	.	.	TRBJ2-1	TGCGCCAGCAGCCGAGAGGGGGGGGGTGGCTCCTACAATGAGCAGTTCTTC	CASSREGGGGSYNEQFF
TRBV5-6	TRBD1	.	TRBJ1-2	TGTGCCGTCGGACAGGGCCATGGTGGCTACACCTTC	CAVGQGHGGYTF
TRBV7-6	TRBD1	.	TRBJ1-2	TGTGCCAGCAGCTTAGAATCAGGGGGTGGCTATGGCTACACCTTC	CASSLESGGGYGYTF
TRBV5-6	.	once	TRBJ1-5	TGTGCCAGCAGCTTAATAGGAGCAAATCAGCCCCAGCATTTT	CASSLIGANQPQHF
TRBV9	TRBD2	.	TRBJ2-1	TGTGCCAGCAGCGTAGCGATTAGCGGGGGGGAGCAGTTCTTC	CASSVAISGGEQFF
TRBV10-2	.	.	TRBJ2-2	TGCGCCAGCAGGGTGGAGGTCGGGGAGCTGTTTTTT	CASRVEVGELFF
TRBV6-5	.	few	TRBJ2-7	TGTGCCAGCAGTTACTCCTCCGGGACACCTTACGAGCAGTACTTC	CASSYSSGTPYEQYF
TRBV18	.	.	TRBJ2-7	TGTGCCAGCTCCCCATTGGGAGGGGGCTACGAGCAGTACTTC	CASSPLGGGYEQYF